This entry is about one TCR beta chain. Its antigen is as yet unknown. Healthy individuals who donated bone marrow served as the donors. This sample is drawn from a study of cytomegalovirus exposure and HLA in healthy donors. Broader study findings: Later work found most CMV-associated TCR beta chains apparently HLA-restricted. In a later analysis, HLA-associated beta chains showed higher expansion and lower generation probabilities than comparable chains.

Primers for the PCR totalled 60 Vbeta and 13 Jbeta. Methods used by the authors: The authors later counted about 80 million unique TCR beta chains, roughly 11 million of them shared. The repertoire was sequenced with immunoSEQ multiplex PCR; TCRdb's copy has only in-frame clones and lacks some. From that table come the V and J calls and clone size; the DNA was used to work out D and trimming. The sample includes over 90,000 clones, around 60% of them seen just once. Germline CDR1 MNHEY, CDR2 SMNVEV (reference sequence). The CDR3 runs 14 residues. V dropped 5 bases and J dropped 4 bases, with 14 bases sitting between them.

The sequence came from a man aged 60 to 69 in good health and CMV-seronegative. The rearrangement joins TRBV27 to TRBJ1-2; D is possibly TRBD1 (5 bases). Sequencing used PBMCs. CDR3 protein: CASSPPGRAYGYTF. The CDR3 bases are TGTGCCAGCAGTCCCCCAGGCAGGGCCTATGGCTACACCTTC.